A single sample is the source of the 9 T cell receptor beta chains below, sequenced in a study of tumor-infiltrating lymphocytes in primary liver carcinoma (dated by TCRdb to the late 2010s). Without any cell sorting, total RNA and DNA were co-extracted from roughly 21-30 mg of bulk tissue using the AllPrep DNA/RNA mini kit. Sequencing used an Illumina HiSeq 2500. A constant-region primer and ProtoScript II reverse transcriptase were used to reverse-transcribe TCRbeta-specific cDNA from 500 ng total RNA. Construction of the TCRbeta libraries relied on three nested rounds of multiplex PCR, following a slightly modified ARM-PCR procedure. Each of the first two PCR rounds ran for roughly 11 cycles and used multiplex TRBV1-TRBV30 forward primers together with a Cbeta reverse primer. TCRdb reprocessed the public reads (quality trimming at Q25 with fastp, clone calling with MiXCR) and kept in-frame beta chains. Identical CDR3 protein sequences are pooled into one entry, listed with their most common genes and DNA. For this sample there are roughly 80,000 distinct CDR3 sequences; approximately 69% appear just once. Roughly 28% of the sample comes from the top ten.

Material for sequencing was tumor-adjacent normal liver tissue. Every receptor here comes from a man in his forties with primary liver carcinoma and hepatitis B virus infection.

As concerns this clonotype: No conserved phenylalanine or tryptophan is present at the end of the CDR3, so a read error is the likely explanation. The chain uses TRBV12-5 and TRBJ2-1, with D possibly TRBD1 on 7 matching bases. From germline, CDR1 is LGHNT and CDR2 FRNRAP. The CDR3 loop spans 12 amino acids. The CDR3 DNA follows: TGTGTTAGTGGTCCAGGGGGGCATGAGCAGTTCATC. It translates to CVSGPGGHEQFI.

To note about this clonotype: One end of the junction fails to match germline, which may point to a read error. The CDR3 loop is CASSRDRVGANVLAF. CDR3 bases: TGTGCCAGCAGCCGCGACAGGGTTGGGGCCAACGTCCTGGCTTTC. The chain joins TRBV6-5 to TRBJ2-6; 7 bases line up with TRBD1. The CDR3 contains 15 residues. Per germline, CDR1 MNHEY and CDR2 SVGAGI.

CDR3 sequence (DNA): TGCACTGTTGAAGGGACACCCAAAGAGACCCAGTACTTC. Translation gives CTVEGTPKETQYF. The chain carries TRBV29-1 and TRBJ2-5; D perhaps matches TRBD1 (6 bases). The V gene's germline CDR1 is SQVTM and CDR2 ANQGSEA. This CDR3 spans 13 amino acids. Variable domain in full (rest from reference TRBV29-1 and TRBJ2-5): SAVISQKPSRDICQRGTSLTIQCQVDSQVTMMFWYRQQPGQSLTLIATANQGSEATYESGFVIDKFPISRPNLTFSTLTVSNMSPEDSSIYLCTVEGTPKETQYFGPGTRLLVL.

In the case of this clonotype: Its ends do not fully match the called genes, so a read error is possible. The chain employs TRBV5-1 and TRBJ1-5, with TRBD1 identical over 7 bases. The CDR3 contains 16 residues. Germline V gene lookup returns CDR1 SGHRS and CDR2 YFSETQ. The CDR3 region is CASSLAPPGGNQPQHF. The CDR3 DNA reads as TGCGCCAGTAGCTTGGCCCCGCCAGGGGGAAATCAGCCCCAGCATTTT.

This clonotype was recorded a few times. Sequence at one end of the junction differs from germline and may be a read error. The chain couples TRBV11-2 to TRBJ2-1; 7 nucleotides match TRBD2. The length of the CDR3 is 16 residues. From germline, CDR1 is SGHAT and CDR2 FQNNGV. CDR3 in DNA: TGTACCAGCAGCTATACTAGCGCCCACTTATACAATGAGCAGTTCTTC. It encodes CTSSYTSAHLYNEQFF.

On this clonotype: At one boundary the junction diverges from the germline segment, which might be a read error. The chain uses TRBV11-1 and TRBJ2-1; 9 positions agree with TRBD1. CDR3 size: 15 residues. Germline V gene sequence: CDR1 SGHAT, CDR2 FQDESV (reference sequence). The CDR3, as DNA: TGTGCCAGCAGCCCCTGGCCCACAGGGGGCATTGAGCTGTTCTTC. Residues: CASSPWPTGGIELFF.

This clonotype showed up just a few times. The gene calls are TRBV12-3 or TRBV12-4 and TRBJ2-5; TRBD1 matches at 8 bases. V lost 6 bases to trimming and J lost 4 bases; unmatched junction nucleotides: 13. This CDR3 contains 16 residues. The CDR3 is CASSHEVPGGGETQYF. The CDR3 DNA reads as TGTGCCAGCAGCCATGAGGTTCCAGGGGGCGGAGAGACCCAGTACTTC.

Remarks on this clonotype: A much larger clone sits a single nucleotide away, making a read error possible. The chain links TRBV6-5 to TRBJ2-6; the match to TRBD1 covers 8 bases. The CDR3 is 18 amino acids. Germline loops: CDR1 MNHEY, CDR2 SVGAGI. CDR3 region: CVSSLWTGMKAGANVLTF. CDR3 nucleotides: TGTGTCAGCAGTCTTTGGACAGGGATGAAAGCTGGGGCCAACGTCCTGACTTTC.

This clonotype occurred once. The missing conserved phenylalanine or tryptophan at the end of this CDR3 makes a read error likely. Because the CDR3's place on the DNA is in doubt, the DNA is left out and the CDR3 is given as listed by TCRdb. The chain uses TRBV11-2 and TRBJ2-2. Germline V gene lookup returns CDR1 SGHAT and CDR2 FQNNGV. The CDR3 spans 11 amino acids, including both terminal residues. The CDR3 region is CASSVVGELSL.